These 26 T cell receptor beta chains share one sample of origin, sequenced in a study of glioma-infiltrating T cells after dendritic cell vaccination. This table comes from immunoSEQ multiplex PCR, and its TCRdb copy is limited to in-frame clones, with some not included. The sample yields some 100,000 clones, 70% to 90% seen once. Here the sequenced sample was blood, taken before dendritic cell vaccination. The receptors stem from a human donor with glioblastoma.

This clone was recorded a few times. The V gene is TRBV7-9, the J gene TRBJ2-3; TRBD2 matches at 7 bases. V was clipped by 5 bases and J by 5 bases; unmatched bases: 10. Per germline, CDR1 SEHNR and CDR2 FQNEAQ (reference sequence). This CDR3 comprises 15 residues. CDR3 region: CASSAIGTGGDTQYF. The CDR3 region has the DNA TGTGCCAGCAGCGCTATCGGGACGGGGGGAGATACGCAGTATTTT.

On this clone itself: At one end the junction does not follow the germline gene, possibly because of a read error. The rearrangement joins TRBV7-7 to TRBJ2-5, with 7 bases identical to TRBD2. Germline CDR1 and CDR2: SSHAT and FNYEAQ (reference sequence). CDR3 length equals 20 residues. The CDR3 bases are TGTGCTAGCAGCCGCTCGGCTAGCGGCTTATACCCAGGGAGGGGAGAGACCCAGTACTTC. It translates to CASSRSASGLYPGRGETQYF.

The chain links TRBV5-4 to TRBJ2-7; 7 nucleotides agree with TRBD1. CDR1 and CDR2 (germline): SGHNT, YYREEE (reference sequence). The CDR3 is made up of 15 amino acids. V lost 4 bases to trimming and J lost 2 bases; unmatched junction nucleotides: 9. DNA of the CDR3: TGTGCCAGCAGCCCCAAGGGACAGTTACCCTACGAGCAGTACTTC. Translation gives CASSPKGQLPYEQYF. The variable domain in full, completed from reference TRBV5-4 and TRBJ2-7, reads ETGVTQSPTHLIKTRGQQVTLRCSSQSGHNTVSWYQQALGQGPQFIFQYYREEENGRGNFPPRFSGLQFPNYSSELNVNALELDDSALYLCASSPKGQLPYEQYFGPGTRLTVT.

Only a few counts were recorded for this clone. J is TRBJ1-2 and V is TRBV7-9, with TRBD1 as a possible D gene (5 bases). In germline, CDR1 is SEHNR, CDR2 FQNEAQ (reference sequence). V dropped 11 bases and J dropped 5 bases, with 9 bases sitting between them. CDR3 length: 10 residues. CDR3 in DNA: TGTGCCTGGGGGGATTATGGCTACACCTTC. As protein: CAWGDYGYTF.

This chain uses TRBV19 with TRBJ1-3; D is possibly TRBD1 (5 bases). V was shortened by 6 bases and J by 0 bases, with 12 bases between the two germline ends. CDR3 length equals 15 residues. Per the germline V gene, CDR1 is LNHDA and CDR2 is SQIVND (reference sequence). The CDR3 DNA follows: TGTGCCAGTAGGAGGGGAGGGGCCTCTGGAAACACCATATATTTT. It specifies CASRRGGASGNTIYF.

The V and J genes are TRBV27 and TRBJ2-2; D remains unclear. The V end lost 3 bases, the J end lost 5 bases, and 7 bases lay between the germline ends. Germline values: CDR1 MNHEY, CDR2 SMNVEV (reference sequence). This CDR3 is built from 13 residues. CDR3 loop: CASSFLRTGELFF. CDR3 nucleotides: TGTGCCAGCAGTTTCCTGAGGACCGGGGAGCTGTTTTTT.

This chain joins TRBV7-7 and TRBJ2-5, with 7 bases matching TRBD2. The germline gives CDR1 SSHAT, CDR2 FNYEAQ (reference sequence). This CDR3 spans 14 amino acids. Trimming took 5 bases from V and 2 from J; bases not matched to a gene: 5. The CDR3 DNA sequence: TGTGCCAGCAGCCCGGCGGGGGTGCAAGAGACCCAGTACTTC. Amino acid sequence: CASSPAGVQETQYF.

This clone was found a few times. The chain uses TRBV4-1 and TRBJ2-7, with D unclear. The CDR3 runs 15 residues. Trimming pared 3 bases from V and 7 bases from J, leaving 19 bases between. Germline-derived CDR1 and CDR2 are MGHRA and YSYEKL. CDR3 bases: TGCGCCAGCAGCCAGCACCCGGTACCTCCCGAGGAGCAGTACTTC. Its translation is CASSQHPVPPEEQYF.

The chain has TRBV29-1 and TRBJ1-2; the match to TRBD1 covers 10 bases. The CDR3 runs to 12 residues. Germline V lookup: CDR1 SQVTM, CDR2 ANQGSEA. The J segment lost 7 bases and the V segment lost 6 bases, leaving 5 bases of the junction unmatched. CDR3 DNA: TGCAGCGTAGGACAGGGGGTGATTGGCTACACCTTC. It is translated as CSVGQGVIGYTF.

The sample holds a few counts of this clone. This chain connects TRBV28 to TRBJ2-2, with a possible D match to TRBD2 (7 bases). Germline-derived CDR1 and CDR2 are MDHEN and SYDVKM. The CDR3 spans 14 residues. V lost 10 bases and J lost 3, with 15 bases in between. CDR3 in amino acids: CATPGGLDTGELFF. In DNA, the CDR3 is TGTGCCACCCCGGGGGGCCTGGACACCGGGGAGCTGTTTTTT.

The chain employs TRBV5-1 and TRBJ2-2, with a tentative D call TRBD2 (5 bases). The CDR3 totals 13 residues. The ends were cut back, 5 bases at V and 5 bases at J, with 10 bases in the middle. Germline CDR1 and CDR2: SGHRS and YFSETQ. As DNA, the CDR3 is TGCGCCAGCAGACTTCGGGAAACCGGGGAGCTGTTTTTT. Translating it yields CASRLRETGELFF.

The chain uses TRBV5-1 and TRBJ2-3; the match to TRBD2 covers 11 bases. This CDR3 has 15 residues. Per germline, CDR1 SGHRS and CDR2 YFSETQ. Trimming took 4 bases from V and 6 from J; bases not matched to a gene: 7. The CDR3 loop is CASSGRLAGSDTQYF. The CDR3 DNA follows: TGCGCCAGCAGCGGACGACTAGCGGGGTCTGATACGCAGTATTTT.

This chain connects TRBV7-9 to TRBJ1-4, with 8 bases that match TRBD1. CDR1 is SEHNR, CDR2 FQNEAQ, per germline (reference sequence). J was trimmed by 8 bases and V by 4 bases; bases with no gene match: 6. The CDR3 contains 14 residues. In nucleotides, the CDR3 is TGTGCCAGCAGCTCGCAGGGGGCTGGAGAAAAACTGTTTTTT. Translation gives CASSSQGAGEKLFF. Variable domain in full (rest from reference TRBV7-9 and TRBJ1-4): DTGVSQNPRHKITKRGQNVTFRCDPISEHNRLYWYRQTLGQGPEFLTYFQNEAQLEKSRLLSDRFSAERPKGSFSTLEIQRTEQGDSAMYLCASSSQGAGEKLFFGSGTQLSVL.

The J gene is TRBJ1-2, the V gene TRBV6-5, with D tentatively TRBD1 (6 bases). The germline V gene encodes CDR1 MNHEY and CDR2 SVGAGI. V was clipped by 4 bases and J by 7 bases, with 19 bases between them. This CDR3 region has 15 residues. CDR3 protein: CASSLLGPGDGGYTF. CDR3 DNA: TGTGCCAGCAGTTTACTGGGACCAGGGGATGGTGGCTACACCTTC.

The chain couples TRBV27 to TRBJ2-7; 9 nucleotides match TRBD2. The CDR3 is made up of 17 amino acids. Losses at the gene ends were 2 bases for V and 0 bases for J; bases not matched to a gene: 8. In germline, CDR1 is MNHEY, CDR2 SMNVEV (reference sequence). CDR3 in DNA: TGTGCCAGCAGTTTAAGGCTAGCGGGAACGAGCTCCTACGAGCAGTACTTC. Translating it yields CASSLRLAGTSSYEQYF.

The chain employs TRBV11-1 and TRBJ2-1, with D maybe TRBD2 (5 bases). CDR3 size: 14 residues. Trimming removed 1 base from V and 3 bases from J, with 7 bases in between. Germline values: CDR1 SGHAT, CDR2 FQDESV (reference sequence). The CDR3 is CASSLERFYNEQFF. The CDR3 nucleotides read TGTGCCAGCAGCTTAGAGCGGTTCTACAATGAGCAGTTCTTC.

V and J are TRBV27 and TRBJ1-2; 10 nucleotides align to TRBD1. Looked up from germline, CDR1 is MNHEY and CDR2 is SMNVEV (reference sequence). V shed 2 bases and J 3 bases; nucleotides not matched to a gene: 3. The CDR3 consists of 15 residues. CDR3 amino acids: CASSLLGQGDYGYTF. The CDR3 DNA reads as TGTGCCAGCAGTTTACTCGGACAGGGGGACTATGGCTACACCTTC.

The chain combines TRBV5-1 with TRBJ2-2; 7 bases agree with TRBD1. Germline-derived CDR1 and CDR2 are SGHRS and YFSETQ. CDR3 length equals 14 residues. Trimming at V came to 6 bases and at J to 3 bases, leaving 5 bases not matched to a gene. CDR3 nucleotide sequence: TGCGCCAGCACCCCAGACAGGGACACCGGGGAGCTGTTTTTT. Translated, it gives CASTPDRDTGELFF.

V usage is TRBV27 and J usage is TRBJ2-1; D perhaps matches TRBD1 (6 bases). Trimming removed 2 bases at V and 1 base at J, with 9 bases between. The CDR3 runs to 15 residues. Germline lookup yields CDR1 MNHEY and CDR2 SMNVEV (reference sequence). CDR3 region: CASSLEDSSYNEQFF. The CDR3 DNA is TGTGCCAGCAGTTTAGAGGACAGTTCCTACAATGAGCAGTTCTTC.

This clone has just one count. V usage is TRBV7-3 and J usage is TRBJ2-3, with TRBD2 matching 11 bases. Trimming took 2 bases from V and 3 from J; bases not matched to a gene: 4. CDR1 SGHTA and CDR2 FQGTGA come from the germline V gene. The CDR3 spans 16 residues. The CDR3 nucleotides are TGTGCCAGCAGCTTATCGGCTAGCGGGAGGACAGATACGCAGTATTTT. Translated: CASSLSASGRTDTQYF.

The chain couples TRBV7-8 to TRBJ2-7, with a weak D call TRBD1 (5 bases). Trimming left V 2 bases short and J 0 bases short, with 8 bases between. CDR1 and CDR2 (germline): SGHVS, FQNEAQ. The CDR3 contains 14 residues. The CDR3 region is CASSLFQGSYEQYF. The CDR3 bases are TGTGCCAGCAGCTTATTCCAGGGCTCCTACGAGCAGTACTTC.

The chain combines TRBV27 with TRBJ1-1; possible D gene TRBD1, 6 bases. The germline CDR1 and CDR2 sequences are MNHEY and SMNVEV (reference sequence). The CDR3 contains 15 residues. Trimming cost V 5 bases and J 3 bases, with 16 bases left between them. Here the CDR3 reads CASSDYRKGDTEAFF. In nucleotides, the CDR3 is TGTGCCAGCAGTGATTACAGGAAGGGGGACACTGAAGCTTTCTTT.

The rearrangement joins TRBV5-5 to TRBJ1-1; the match to TRBD1 covers 7 bases. CDR1 SGHKS and CDR2 YYEKEE come from the germline V gene (reference sequence). J lost 4 bases, V lost 0 bases, and 3 bases had no gene match. The length of the CDR3 is 14 residues. CDR3 in amino acids: CASSLATGITEAFF. CDR3 DNA: TGTGCCAGCAGCTTGGCGACAGGGATCACTGAAGCTTTCTTT.

The chain combines TRBV5-1 with TRBJ2-5; D gene uncertain. V dropped 1 base and J dropped 2 bases, with 9 bases sitting between them. The germline V gene encodes CDR1 SGHRS and CDR2 YFSETQ. The CDR3 has 14 residues. The CDR3 nucleotides are TGCGCCAGCAGCTTGTCAGGCCCTCAAGAGACCCAGTACTTC. Its protein product is CASSLSGPQETQYF.

V is TRBV7-2 and J is TRBJ2-7; 8 bases are shared with TRBD1. The CDR3 contains 12 residues. Per the germline V gene, CDR1 is SGHTA and CDR2 is FQGNSA. J lost 12 bases, V lost 5 bases, and 9 bases had no gene match. The CDR3 protein is CASSPGQGQLYF. Here the CDR3 DNA reads TGTGCCAGCAGCCCCGGACAGGGACAGCTGTACTTC. The complete variable domain, with remaining parts taken from reference TRBV7-2 and TRBJ2-7, reads GAGVSQSPSNKVTEKGKDVELRCDPISGHTALYWYRQSLGQGLEFLIYFQGNSAPDKSGLPSDRFSAERTGGSVSTLTIQRTQQEDSAVYLCASSPGQGQLYFGPGTRLTVT.

The chain uses TRBV5-1 and TRBJ1-1; 7 bases match TRBD1. With V trimmed by 0 bases and J by 0 bases, 11 bases remained unmatched. Germline loops: CDR1 SGHRS, CDR2 YFSETQ. This CDR3 is built from 18 residues. The CDR3 spells CASSLGPTGDLMNTEAFF. CDR3 DNA: TGCGCCAGCAGCTTGGGGCCCACAGGGGACCTCATGAACACTGAAGCTTTCTTT.